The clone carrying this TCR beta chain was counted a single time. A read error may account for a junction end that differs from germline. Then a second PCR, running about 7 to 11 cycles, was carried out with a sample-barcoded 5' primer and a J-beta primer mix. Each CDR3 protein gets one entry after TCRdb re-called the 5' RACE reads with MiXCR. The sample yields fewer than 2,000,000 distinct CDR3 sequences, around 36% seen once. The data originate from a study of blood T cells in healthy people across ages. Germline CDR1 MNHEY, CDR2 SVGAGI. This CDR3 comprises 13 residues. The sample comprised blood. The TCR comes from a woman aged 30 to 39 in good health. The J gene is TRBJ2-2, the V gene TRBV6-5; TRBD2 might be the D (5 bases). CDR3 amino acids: CGSSYKEAGELFF. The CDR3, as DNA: TGTGGCAGCAGTTACAAGGAGGCCGGGGAGCTGTTTTTT.